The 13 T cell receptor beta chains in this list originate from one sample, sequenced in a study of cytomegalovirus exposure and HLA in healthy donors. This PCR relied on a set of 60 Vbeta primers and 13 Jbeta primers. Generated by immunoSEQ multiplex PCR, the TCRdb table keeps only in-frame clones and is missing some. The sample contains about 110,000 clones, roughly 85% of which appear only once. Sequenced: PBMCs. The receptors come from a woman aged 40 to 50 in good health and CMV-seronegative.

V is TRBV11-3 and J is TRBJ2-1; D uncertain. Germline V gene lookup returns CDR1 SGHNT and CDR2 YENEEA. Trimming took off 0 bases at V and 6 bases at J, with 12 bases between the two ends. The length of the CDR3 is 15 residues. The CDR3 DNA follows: TGTGCCAGCAGCTTAGACAGGCAGGAAACCAATGAGCAGTTCTTC. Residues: CASSLDRQETNEQFF.

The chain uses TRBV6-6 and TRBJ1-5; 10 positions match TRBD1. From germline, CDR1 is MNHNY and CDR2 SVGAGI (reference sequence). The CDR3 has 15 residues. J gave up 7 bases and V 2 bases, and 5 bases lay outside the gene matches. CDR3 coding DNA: TGTGCCAGCAGTTACGGGGACAGGGGCTGGCAGCCCCAGCATTTT. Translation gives CASSYGDRGWQPQHF.

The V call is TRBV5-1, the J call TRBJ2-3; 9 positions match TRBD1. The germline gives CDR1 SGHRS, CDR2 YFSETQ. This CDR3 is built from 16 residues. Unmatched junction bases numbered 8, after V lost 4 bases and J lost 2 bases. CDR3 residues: CASSGTGTGSTDTQYF. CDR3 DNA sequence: TGCGCCAGCAGCGGAACCGGGACAGGGTCCACAGATACGCAGTATTTT. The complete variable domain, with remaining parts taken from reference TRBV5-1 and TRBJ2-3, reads KAGVTQTPRYLIKTRGQQVTLSCSPISGHRSVSWYQQTPGQGLQFLFEYFSETQRNKGNFPGRFSGRQFSNSRSEMNVSTLELGDSALYLCASSGTGTGSTDTQYFGPGTRLTVL.

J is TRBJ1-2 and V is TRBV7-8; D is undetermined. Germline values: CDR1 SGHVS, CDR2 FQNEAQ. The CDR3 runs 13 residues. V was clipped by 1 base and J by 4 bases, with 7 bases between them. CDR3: CASSLGVLYGYTF. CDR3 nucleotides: TGTGCCAGCAGCTTAGGTGTCCTCTATGGCTACACCTTC.

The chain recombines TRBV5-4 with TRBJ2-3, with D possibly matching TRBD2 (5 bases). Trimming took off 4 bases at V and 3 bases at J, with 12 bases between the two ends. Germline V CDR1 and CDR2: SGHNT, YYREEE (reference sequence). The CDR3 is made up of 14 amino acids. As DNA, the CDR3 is TGTGCCAGCAGCCAAGCGGACGCAACAGATACGCAGTATTTT. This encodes CASSQADATDTQYF.

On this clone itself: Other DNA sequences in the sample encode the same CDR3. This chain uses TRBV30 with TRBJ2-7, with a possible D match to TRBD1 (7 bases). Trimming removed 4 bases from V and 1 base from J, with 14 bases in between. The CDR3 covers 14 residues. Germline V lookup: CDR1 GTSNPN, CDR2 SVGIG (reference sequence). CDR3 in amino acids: CAWMNRGGSYEQYF. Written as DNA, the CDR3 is TGTGCCTGGATGAACAGGGGAGGTTCCTACGAGCAGTACTTC.

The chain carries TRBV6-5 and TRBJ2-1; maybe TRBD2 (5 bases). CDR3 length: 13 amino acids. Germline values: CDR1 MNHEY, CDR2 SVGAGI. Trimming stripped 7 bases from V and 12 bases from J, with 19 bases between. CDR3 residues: CASTPAASRLQFF. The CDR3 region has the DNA TGTGCCAGCACCCCCGCGGCTAGCCGGCTGCAGTTCTTC.

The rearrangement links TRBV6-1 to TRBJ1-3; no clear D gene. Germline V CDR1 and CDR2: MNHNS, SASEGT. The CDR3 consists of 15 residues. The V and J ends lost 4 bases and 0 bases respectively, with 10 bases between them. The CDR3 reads CASSVQQSSGNTIYF. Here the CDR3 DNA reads TGTGCCAGCAGTGTCCAACAGAGCTCTGGAAACACCATATATTTT.

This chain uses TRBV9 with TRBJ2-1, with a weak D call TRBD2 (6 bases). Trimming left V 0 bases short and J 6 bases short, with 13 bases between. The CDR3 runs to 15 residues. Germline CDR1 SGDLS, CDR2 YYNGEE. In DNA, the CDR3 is TGTGCCAGCAGCGTAGCTAAGGGACTTGTCAATGAGCAGTTCTTC. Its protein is CASSVAKGLVNEQFF.

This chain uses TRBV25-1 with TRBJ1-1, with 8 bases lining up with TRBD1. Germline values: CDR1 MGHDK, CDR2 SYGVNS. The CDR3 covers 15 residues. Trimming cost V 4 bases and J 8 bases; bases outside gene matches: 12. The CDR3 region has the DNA TGTGCCAGCAGTGGACTAACCGCCGGGACAGGAGAAGCTTTCTTT. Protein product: CASSGLTAGTGEAFF.

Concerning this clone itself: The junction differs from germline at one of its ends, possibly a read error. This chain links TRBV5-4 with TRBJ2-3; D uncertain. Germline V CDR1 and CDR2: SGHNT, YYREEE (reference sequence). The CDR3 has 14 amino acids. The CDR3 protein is CASSLAQYTDRQYF. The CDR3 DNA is TGTGCCAGCAGCTTGGCTCAGTACACAGATAGGCAGTATTTT. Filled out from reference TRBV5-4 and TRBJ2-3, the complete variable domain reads ETGVTQSPTHLIKTRGQQVTLRCSSQSGHNTVSWYQQALGQGPQFIFQYYREEENGRGNFPPRFSGLQFPNYSSELNVNALELDDSALYLCASSLAQYTDRQYFGPGTRLTVL.

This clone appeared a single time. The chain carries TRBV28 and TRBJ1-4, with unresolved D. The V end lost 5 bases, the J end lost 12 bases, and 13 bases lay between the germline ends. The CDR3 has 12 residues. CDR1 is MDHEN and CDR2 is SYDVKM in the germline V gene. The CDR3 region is CASSPRPRELFF. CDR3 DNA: TGTGCCAGCAGTCCCAGGCCCCGTGAACTGTTTTTT.

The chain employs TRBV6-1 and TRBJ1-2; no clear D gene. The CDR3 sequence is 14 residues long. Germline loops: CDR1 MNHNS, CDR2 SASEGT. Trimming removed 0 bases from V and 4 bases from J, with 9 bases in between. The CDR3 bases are TGTGCCAGCAGTGAAGCAGTTTCAGTCTATGGCTACACCTTC. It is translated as CASSEAVSVYGYTF.